This entry lists 32 T cell receptor beta chains sequenced from one sample in a study of T cell clones after liver transplantation. Produced via immunoSEQ multiplex PCR; TCRdb's table is partial and in-frame only. The sample has 55,000 to 75,000 clones, almost 95% seen once. The sample in question was CD4+ T cells from blood, obtained about 25 months after liver transplant. The receptors were gathered from a human patient who received a liver transplant. Some T cells may be provided by the graft donor.

The chain uses TRBV10-2 and TRBJ2-7, with 8 positions matching TRBD2. The CDR3 totals 13 residues. The germline gives CDR1 WSHSY, CDR2 SAAADI. With V trimmed by 7 bases and J by 6 bases, 8 bases remained unmatched. This CDR3 is CASNQRESGEQYF. CDR3 nucleotide sequence: TGCGCCAGCAACCAGCGGGAGTCGGGCGAGCAGTACTTC.

The V gene is TRBV28, the J gene TRBJ1-5; 7 bases fit TRBD1. This CDR3 is 15 amino acids long. J was trimmed by 3 bases and V by 7 bases; bases with no gene match: 9. Looked up from germline, CDR1 is MDHEN and CDR2 is SYDVKM. The CDR3 DNA reads TGTGCCAGCACCTTCCAAGACAGGGTCAATCAGCCCCAGCATTTT. Translating gives CASTFQDRVNQPQHF.

CDR3 in DNA: TGTGCCAGCAGCTTAGCGGGAAAGGGAGAGACCCAGTACTTC. It encodes CASSLAGKGETQYF. The chain links TRBV27 to TRBJ2-5, with 8 positions matching TRBD2. J gave up 4 bases and V 6 bases, and 7 bases lay outside the gene matches. The CDR3 runs to 14 residues. Germline V gene data show CDR1 as MNHEY and CDR2 as SMNVEV (reference sequence).

V usage is TRBV19 and J usage is TRBJ2-5; D not resolved. Germline V lookup: CDR1 LNHDA, CDR2 SQIVND (reference sequence). The CDR3 is 15 residues long. The germline V and J ends were trimmed by 2 bases and 1 base, with 11 bases remaining between them. The CDR3 DNA sequence: TGTGCCAGTAGTATAACCTGGGGTCTCCAAGAGACCCAGTACTTC. This gives the protein CASSITWGLQETQYF.

V gene TRBV7-2 combines with J gene TRBJ2-1; no firm D call. Trimming removed 1 base from V and 6 bases from J, with 10 bases in between. CDR1 and CDR2 (germline): SGHTA, FQGNSA. The CDR3 runs 14 residues. The CDR3 region has the DNA TGTGCCAGCAGCTTAGAAACGGATGCCAATGAGCAGTTCTTC. Protein: CASSLETDANEQFF.

The chain is built from TRBV15 and TRBJ2-7; 10 bases are shared with TRBD2. Germline values: CDR1 LNHNV, CDR2 YYDKDF (reference sequence). Losses at the gene ends were 3 bases for V and 1 base for J; bases not matched to a gene: 3. The CDR3 runs to 15 residues. In DNA form, the CDR3 reads TGTGCCACCAGCAGGGCAGCGGGAGGGTCCTACGAGCAGTACTTC. It yields the protein CATSRAAGGSYEQYF.

This clone was counted once. The rearrangement uses TRBV19 and TRBJ1-1; no reliable D call. V shed 5 bases and J shed 11 bases, with 21 bases lying between them. CDR1 and CDR2 (germline): LNHDA, SQIVND (reference sequence). This CDR3 is built from 14 residues. The CDR3 sequence is CASSPGRDPLRAFF. The DNA of the CDR3 is TGTGCCAGTAGTCCCGGACGGGATCCCCTTCGGGCTTTCTTT.

The sample holds one count of this clone. The chain links TRBV15 to TRBJ2-1; tentative D call: TRBD2 (6 bases). Deletions cut 5 bases from V and 0 bases from J, with 11 bases between. Germline lookup yields CDR1 LNHNV and CDR2 YYDKDF (reference sequence). This CDR3 spans 15 amino acids. The CDR3 spells CATSDAGNSYNEQFF. CDR3 sequence (DNA): TGTGCCACCAGCGATGCGGGGAACTCCTACAATGAGCAGTTCTTC.

V gene TRBV7-3 combines with J gene TRBJ2-2; D not certain. The CDR3 totals 15 residues. The germline gives CDR1 SGHTA, CDR2 FQGTGA. V was clipped by 5 bases and J by 0 bases, with 10 bases between them. The CDR3 here is CASSPRIANTGELFF. As DNA, the CDR3 is TGTGCCAGCAGCCCTCGGATCGCGAACACCGGGGAGCTGTTTTTT.

The chain joins TRBV2 to TRBJ1-2, with no clear D. The length of the CDR3 is 14 residues. In germline, CDR1 is SNHLY, CDR2 FYNNEI. V was clipped by 6 bases and J by 2 bases, with 13 bases between them. The DNA of the CDR3 is TGTGCCAGCAGCTTACAAACCGGGAACTATGGCTACACCTTC. Its translation is CASSLQTGNYGYTF. The full variable domain, its missing parts supplied by reference TRBV2 and TRBJ1-2, is EPEVTQTPSHQVTQMGQEVILRCVPISNHLYFYWYRQILGQKVEFLVSFYNNEISEKSEIFDDQFSVERPDGSNFTLKIRSTKLEDSAMYFCASSLQTGNYGYTFGSGTRLTVV.

V gene TRBV28 combines with J gene TRBJ1-2; a weak D match, TRBD1 (6 bases). Trimming stripped 2 bases from V and 1 base from J, with 14 bases between. CDR3 length: 16 amino acids. Germline CDR1 MDHEN, CDR2 SYDVKM. CDR3 coding DNA: TGTGCCAGCAGTTTAGCCGGTTCAGGGGATAACTATGGCTACACCTTC. It yields the protein CASSLAGSGDNYGYTF.

The genes are TRBV6-5 and TRBJ1-3; 8 bases fit TRBD1. V lost 6 bases and J lost 4; bases outside the gene matches: 8. CDR3 length equals 15 residues. The V gene's germline CDR1 is MNHEY and CDR2 SVGAGI. Here the CDR3 DNA reads TGTGCCAGCAGCGCCTCAGGGGGCAGGGGAAACACCATATATTTT. Protein: CASSASGGRGNTIYF.

The chain combines TRBV2 with TRBJ2-2, with D unresolved. Trimming cost V 6 bases and J 4 bases, with 12 bases left between them. The CDR3 length is 14 residues. Germline CDR1 is SNHLY and CDR2 is FYNNEI. The CDR3 is CASRERVGTGELFF. CDR3 in DNA: TGTGCCAGCAGGGAAAGGGTGGGCACCGGGGAGCTGTTTTTT. Full variable domain (missing parts from reference TRBV2 and TRBJ2-2): EPEVTQTPSHQVTQMGQEVILRCVPISNHLYFYWYRQILGQKVEFLVSFYNNEISEKSEIFDDQFSVERPDGSNFTLKIRSTKLEDSAMYFCASRERVGTGELFFGEGSRLTVL.

Note on this clone: One junction end does not reproduce the germline sequence, and a read error may be involved. This chain joins TRBV5-5 and TRBJ2-2, with D uncertain. The length of the CDR3 is 11 residues. Germline values: CDR1 SGHKS, CDR2 YYEKEE (reference sequence). The CDR3: CASRLDGELFF. Here the CDR3 DNA reads TGTGCCAGCAGGTTGGACGGGGAGCTGTTTTTT.

The chain links TRBV14 to TRBJ2-3, with a possible D match to TRBD2 (6 bases). V was clipped by 3 bases and J by 0 bases, with 16 bases between them. This CDR3 region has 17 residues. Looked up from germline, CDR1 is SGHDN and CDR2 is FVKESK. The CDR3 DNA follows: TGTGCCAGCAGCCACCCCGCCCGGGGGAGTAGCACAGATACGCAGTATTTT. Translated: CASSHPARGSSTDTQYF.

The chain has TRBV5-1 and TRBJ2-1, with 9 bases lining up with TRBD2. Losses at the gene ends were 5 bases for V and 5 bases for J; bases not matched to a gene: 11. In germline, CDR1 is SGHRS, CDR2 YFSETQ. CDR3 length equals 16 residues. DNA of the CDR3: TGCGCCAGCAGTTCGGCGAGACTAGCGGAGCACAATGAGCAGTTCTTC. Amino acid sequence: CASSSARLAEHNEQFF.

A few counts support this clone. The chain has TRBV19 and TRBJ1-1; D remains unclear. The V and J ends lost 5 bases and 2 bases respectively, with 12 bases between them. Per germline, CDR1 LNHDA and CDR2 SQIVND (reference sequence). This CDR3 has 14 residues. The CDR3 loop reads CASSSPSPNTEAFF. For the CDR3, the DNA is TGTGCCAGTAGTTCGCCCTCCCCCAACACTGAAGCTTTCTTT.

The chain is built from TRBV7-8 and TRBJ1-1, with D unresolved. Deletions cut 8 bases from V and 1 base from J, with 14 bases between. Germline-derived CDR1 and CDR2 are SGHVS and FQNEAQ. This CDR3 spans 14 amino acids. The CDR3 DNA sequence: TGTGCCAGCTCAATAGGGCAGGCGAACACTGAAGCTTTCTTT. Amino acid sequence: CASSIGQANTEAFF.

This chain links TRBV19 with TRBJ2-2; D may be TRBD1 or TRBD2 (6 bases each). In germline, CDR1 is LNHDA, CDR2 SQIVND (reference sequence). The germline V and J ends were trimmed by 1 base and 3 bases, with 12 bases remaining between them. The CDR3 contains 16 residues. CDR3 in DNA: TGTGCCAGTAGTATAGTGGGGGGCGCGGACACCGGGGAGCTGTTTTTT. The encoded protein is CASSIVGGADTGELFF.

The chain carries TRBV29-1 and TRBJ2-1, with D perhaps matching TRBD1 or TRBD2 (7 bases each). CDR1 SQVTM and CDR2 ANQGSEA come from the germline V gene. The CDR3 is 14 residues long. V was shortened by 7 bases and J by 4 bases, with 17 bases between the two germline ends. Here the CDR3 DNA reads TGCAGCGCCTCAGGGGGGGATTGGTACAATGAGCAGTTCTTC. This sequence encodes CSASGGDWYNEQFF.

The chain combines TRBV29-1 with TRBJ2-1; D possibly corresponds to TRBD1 (6 bases). This CDR3 has 17 residues. Germline CDR1 is SQVTM and CDR2 is ANQGSEA. The ends were cut back, 2 bases at V and 6 bases at J, with 23 bases in the middle. The DNA of the CDR3 is TGCAGCGTTGAATGGGCCGGGGTTGGGACACCTGTCAATGAGCAGTTCTTC. This sequence encodes CSVEWAGVGTPVNEQFF.

The chain couples TRBV5-6 to TRBJ2-1; TRBD2 matches 15 bases. J was trimmed by 9 bases and V by 4 bases; bases with no gene match: 8. This CDR3 is 16 amino acids long. Germline V gene data show CDR1 as SGHDT and CDR2 as YYEEEE. CDR3 loop: CASSPPLGLAGGEQFF. CDR3 sequence (DNA): TGTGCCAGCAGCCCCCCCCTGGGACTAGCGGGAGGTGAGCAGTTCTTC.

This chain connects TRBV28 to TRBJ1-3; no clear D gene. V was pared by 5 bases and J by 4 bases, with 21 bases between. This CDR3 is built from 17 residues. From germline, CDR1 is MDHEN and CDR2 SYDVKM. This chain's CDR3 is CASSLPGSTGRGNTIYF. For the CDR3, the DNA is TGTGCCAGCAGTCTCCCCGGCTCCACCGGGAGGGGAAACACCATATATTTT.

The chain links TRBV7-6 to TRBJ2-7; 13 bases map to TRBD2. Germline loops: CDR1 SGHVS, CDR2 FNYEAQ. V lost 5 bases to trimming and J lost 2 bases; unmatched junction nucleotides: 9. This CDR3 region has 17 residues. CDR3 sequence (DNA): TGTGCCAGCAGCCCGGGACGGACTAGCGGGGGAACCTACGAGCAGTACTTC. Translation gives CASSPGRTSGGTYEQYF.

This rearrangement joins TRBV27 to TRBJ1-6; a weak D match, TRBD1 (5 bases). The germline V gene encodes CDR1 MNHEY and CDR2 SMNVEV (reference sequence). The V end lost 6 bases, the J end lost 0 bases, and 18 bases lay between the germline ends. This CDR3 is 18 amino acids long. The CDR3 coding sequence is TGTGCCAGCAGCCTCGTGGCGGGGGGGAGCTCCTATAATTCACCCCTCCACTTT. As protein: CASSLVAGGSSYNSPLHF.

The sample holds one count of this clone. The rearrangement joins TRBV28 to TRBJ2-7, with 8 nucleotides matching TRBD1. Losses at the gene ends were 5 bases for V and 1 base for J; bases not matched to a gene: 10. Germline assignment: CDR1 MDHEN and CDR2 SYDVKM. The CDR3 runs 16 residues. This chain's CDR3 is CASSQGGRGLSYEQYF. The CDR3 nucleotides read TGTGCCAGCAGTCAAGGGGGCAGGGGGCTTTCCTACGAGCAGTACTTC.

The chain combines TRBV7-6 with TRBJ1-1, with D perhaps matching TRBD1 (5 bases). Trimming took 6 bases from V and 1 from J, leaving 9 bases between them. Germline V CDR1 and CDR2: SGHVS, FNYEAQ. The CDR3 extends over 13 amino acids. The CDR3 region has the DNA TGTGCCAGCAGTCGGGGGAGGAACACTGAAGCTTTCTTT. The encoded protein is CASSRGRNTEAFF.

V is TRBV27 and J is TRBJ2-5, with 9 nucleotides matching TRBD1. The CDR3 covers 15 residues. CDR1 MNHEY and CDR2 SMNVEV come from the germline V gene (reference sequence). V lost 2 bases to trimming and J lost 2 bases; unmatched junction nucleotides: 3. CDR3 sequence reads: CASSLGTGRQETQYF. CDR3 coding DNA: TGTGCCAGCAGTTTAGGGACAGGGCGGCAAGAGACCCAGTACTTC.

The chain carries TRBV21-1 and TRBJ1-5; the table's D call, TRBD1, has no DNA check behind it. TRBV21-1 is described as a pseudogene. CDR3 size: 15 residues. CDR3 in amino acids: CASSRGGDSNQPQHF. CDR3 DNA: TGTGCCAGCAGCAGAGGGGGAGATAGCAATCAGCCCCAGCATTTT.

This rearrangement joins TRBV4-3 to TRBJ2-1; 8 nucleotides agree with TRBD2. CDR3 length: 17 residues. Per germline, CDR1 LGHNA and CDR2 YSLEER. With V trimmed by 0 bases and J by 0 bases, 4 bases remained unmatched. The CDR3 DNA sequence: TGCGCCAGCAGCCAAGATCCCAGCGGGAGCTCCTACAATGAGCAGTTCTTC. Its protein is CASSQDPSGSSYNEQFF.

DNA of the CDR3: TGTGCCAGCAGCGGGCGTCCCGGGCTCGACCTCGCTTCGGCCGGGGAGCTGTTTTTT. It codes for CASSGRPGLDLASAGELFF. This rearrangement joins TRBV27 to TRBJ2-2; no clear D. Trimming left V 6 bases short and J 6 bases short, with 29 bases between. The CDR3 runs 19 residues. In germline, CDR1 is MNHEY, CDR2 SMNVEV (reference sequence).

The V and J genes are TRBV5-4 and TRBJ2-1; the D gene is possibly TRBD2 (6 bases). The CDR3 contains 14 residues. CDR1 and CDR2 from the germline V gene are SGHNT and YYREEE (reference sequence). V was shortened by 0 bases and J by 4 bases, with 8 bases between the two germline ends. The CDR3 protein is CASSLGREYNEQFF. The CDR3 DNA is TGTGCCAGCAGCTTGGGCCGGGAGTACAATGAGCAGTTCTTC.